These 18 T cell receptor beta chains were all obtained from the same sample, sequenced in a study of blood T cell repertoires in COVID-19. Only in-frame clones appear in the TCRdb table, and some are missing; sequencing was by immunoSEQ multiplex PCR. Of approximately 300,000 clones listed, approximately 91% are singletons. Sequencing used PBMCs or T cells enriched from blood (not recorded which). The receptors derive from a man between 60 and 75 years old who had recovered from COVID-19.

The rearrangement links TRBV18 to TRBJ1-2; D perhaps matches TRBD1 (6 bases). CDR3 length: 13 residues. Germline V gene data show CDR1 as KGHSH and CDR2 as LQKENI. V lost 3 bases to trimming and J lost 1 base, with 6 bases between them. CDR3 DNA: TGTGCCAGCTCACCCAGGGGTAACTATGGCTACACCTTC. This translates into CASSPRGNYGYTF.

The chain employs TRBV5-1 and TRBJ2-1; D is unclear. The V end was cut by 1 base, the J end by 2 bases, with 10 bases between. The CDR3 spans 15 residues. Germline loops: CDR1 SGHRS, CDR2 YFSETQ. CDR3 nucleotides: TGCGCCAGCAGCTTGTTATCCCTCGCCTACAATGAGCAGTTCTTC. Its protein is CASSLLSLAYNEQFF.

V gene TRBV11-2 combines with J gene TRBJ2-7, with TRBD2 identical over 7 bases. CDR3 length: 14 residues. CDR1 SGHAT and CDR2 FQNNGV come from the germline V gene. Germline trimming cut 8 bases from V and 2 bases from J; bases unmatched to any gene: 9. The CDR3 coding sequence is TGTGCCAGCTCGGTTACTAGCGCGGCCTACGAGCAGTACTTC. Its protein product is CASSVTSAAYEQYF. The complete variable domain, with remaining parts taken from reference TRBV11-2 and TRBJ2-7, reads EAGVAQSPRYKIIEKRQSVAFWCNPISGHATLYWYQQILGQGPKLLIQFQNNGVVDDSQLPKDRFSAERLKGVDSTLKIQPAKLEDSAVYLCASSVTSAAYEQYFGPGTRLTVT.

This clone appeared a single time. The chain's CDR3 is CASSPWTGNSPLHF. Written as DNA, the CDR3 is TGTGCCAGCAGTCCCTGGACAGGGAATTCACCCCTCCACTTT. The V gene is TRBV28, the J gene TRBJ1-6, with TRBD1 matching 8 bases. Germline CDR1 and CDR2: MDHEN and SYDVKM. The CDR3 covers 14 residues. Unmatched junction bases numbered 4, after V lost 5 bases and J lost 7 bases.

Concerning this clone itself: The sample holds other DNA sequences that translate to the same CDR3. CDR3 in amino acids: CASSPQGQGGNQPQHF. CDR3 DNA sequence: TGTGCCAGCTCACCCCAGGGACAGGGTGGCAATCAGCCCCAGCATTTT. V and J are TRBV18 and TRBJ1-5; 9 bases line up with TRBD1. The germline gives CDR1 KGHSH, CDR2 LQKENI. This CDR3 is built from 16 residues. Trimming at V came to 3 bases and at J to 2 bases, leaving 5 bases not matched to a gene.

The chain is built from TRBV6-5 and TRBJ1-3; TRBD1 matches 7 bases. The length of the CDR3 is 15 residues. Germline lookup yields CDR1 MNHEY and CDR2 SVGAGI. V trimming: 2 bases; J trimming: 0 bases; junction bases outside the gene matches: 1. For the CDR3, the DNA is TGTGCCAGCAGTTACACAGGGGCCTCTGGAAACACCATATATTTT. This gives the protein CASSYTGASGNTIYF.

With regard to this clone: One end of the junction fails to match germline, which may point to a read error. The chain has TRBV7-7 and TRBJ1-3; D may be TRBD1 (6 bases). CDR3 length equals 19 residues. The V gene's germline CDR1 is SSHAT and CDR2 FNYEAQ (reference sequence). The CDR3 spells CASSPHYDRLSVSGNTIYF. For the CDR3, the DNA is TGTGCTAGCAGCCCCCACTATGACAGGCTGAGTGTTTCTGGAAACACCATATATTTT.

The genes are TRBV27 and TRBJ2-7, with 9 bases lining up with TRBD1. The CDR3 spans 14 residues. The J segment lost 5 bases and the V segment lost 4 bases, leaving 6 bases of the junction unmatched. The germline V gene has CDR1 MNHEY and CDR2 SMNVEV (reference sequence). CDR3 bases: TGTGCCAGCAGTTCAACAGGGGGCAACGACGAGCAGTACTTC. Its protein is CASSSTGGNDEQYF.

V is TRBV28 and J is TRBJ2-1; 14 nucleotides line up with TRBD2. This CDR3 spans 16 amino acids. From germline, CDR1 is MDHEN and CDR2 SYDVKM. The junction had 9 bases not matched to a gene; V was cut back by 2 bases and J by 12 bases. Here the CDR3 reads CASSLRGLAGVLRQFF. The CDR3 DNA reads as TGTGCCAGCAGTTTACGGGGACTAGCGGGAGTATTGCGGCAGTTCTTC.

J is TRBJ2-2 and V is TRBV3-1 (or the pseudogene TRBV3-2), with TRBD2 matching over 7 bases. In germline, CDR1 is LGHDT, CDR2 YNNKEL (reference sequence). The CDR3 has 14 amino acids. The V segment lost 4 bases and the J segment 13 bases; nucleotides outside the gene matches: 12. CDR3 amino acids: CASSLAAGASTLFF. The CDR3 DNA reads TGTGCCAGCAGCCTTGCGGCGGGAGCGTCAACGCTGTTTTTT.

This chain joins TRBV6-5 and TRBJ1-6, with 10 bases that match TRBD1. Germline-derived CDR1 and CDR2 are MNHEY and SVGAGI. The CDR3 is 14 amino acids. Trimming took 8 bases from V and 4 from J; bases not matched to a gene: 2. The DNA for the CDR3 is TGTGCCAGCTGGGACAGGGGTTATAATTCACCCCTCCACTTT. Residues: CASWDRGYNSPLHF.

This clone was recorded once. CDR3 sequence reads: CASSIAGLSGANVLTF. DNA for the CDR3: TGTGCCAGTAGTATCGCAGGGCTCTCTGGGGCCAACGTCCTGACTTTC. This chain joins TRBV19 and TRBJ2-6; maybe TRBD1 (5 bases). CDR1 and CDR2 (germline): LNHDA, SQIVND (reference sequence). The CDR3 totals 16 residues. Trimming removed 3 bases at V and 0 bases at J, with 9 bases between.

The chain couples TRBV7-3 to TRBJ2-2; 8 bases fit TRBD1. J lost 4 bases, V lost 6 bases, and 4 bases had no gene match. Germline CDR1 reads SGHTA; CDR2 reads FQGTGA. The CDR3 sequence is 14 residues long. The CDR3 region is CASRPQGGTGELFF. The CDR3 nucleotides are TGTGCCAGCAGGCCACAGGGGGGCACCGGGGAGCTGTTTTTT.

The genes are TRBV11-3 and TRBJ2-3; 7 positions agree with TRBD1. V gave up 5 bases and J gave up 2 bases; unmatched junction bases: 7. The CDR3 has 15 residues. CDR1 is SGHNT and CDR2 is YENEEA in the germline V gene. The CDR3 is CASSPGGFPTDTQYF. CDR3 DNA: TGTGCCAGCAGCCCAGGGGGATTTCCCACAGATACGCAGTATTTT.

This chain joins TRBV5-1 and TRBJ2-5; perhaps TRBD1 as D (6 bases). Germline V lookup: CDR1 SGHRS, CDR2 YFSETQ. CDR3 length: 15 amino acids. V lost 0 bases and J lost 5, with 14 bases in between. The chain's CDR3 is CASSLVPRGKETQYF. The CDR3 DNA reads TGCGCCAGCAGCTTGGTGCCCAGGGGAAAGGAGACCCAGTACTTC.

CDR3 residues: CASSEQGTGYEQYF. The CDR3 bases are TGTGCCAGCAGTGAACAGGGCACAGGCTACGAGCAGTACTTC. The J gene is TRBJ2-7, the V gene TRBV6-1; D perhaps matches TRBD1 (5 bases). V lost 2 bases, J lost 3 bases, and 11 bases lay in between. The CDR3 contains 14 residues. Germline V lookup: CDR1 MNHNS, CDR2 SASEGT.

This clone was seen a single time. This chain uses TRBV19 with TRBJ2-4; 7 positions match TRBD2. V shed 3 bases, J shed 9 bases, and the junction held 8 bases outside the gene matches. The CDR3 has 14 residues. Germline V gives CDR1 LNHDA, CDR2 SQIVND (reference sequence). In nucleotides, the CDR3 is TGTGCCAGTAGTATGGCTGGCGGGAGCGTCATTCAGTACTTC. Encoded protein: CASSMAGGSVIQYF.

The rearrangement uses TRBV7-2 and TRBJ2-5, with D unclear. This CDR3 is built from 13 residues. CDR1 and CDR2 from the germline V gene are SGHTA and FQGNSA. Trimming shortened V by 5 bases and J by 5 bases, and 12 bases separated the two germline ends. CDR3 sequence reads: CASSPPVMETQYF. DNA of the CDR3: TGTGCCAGCAGCCCCCCGGTGATGGAGACCCAGTACTTC.